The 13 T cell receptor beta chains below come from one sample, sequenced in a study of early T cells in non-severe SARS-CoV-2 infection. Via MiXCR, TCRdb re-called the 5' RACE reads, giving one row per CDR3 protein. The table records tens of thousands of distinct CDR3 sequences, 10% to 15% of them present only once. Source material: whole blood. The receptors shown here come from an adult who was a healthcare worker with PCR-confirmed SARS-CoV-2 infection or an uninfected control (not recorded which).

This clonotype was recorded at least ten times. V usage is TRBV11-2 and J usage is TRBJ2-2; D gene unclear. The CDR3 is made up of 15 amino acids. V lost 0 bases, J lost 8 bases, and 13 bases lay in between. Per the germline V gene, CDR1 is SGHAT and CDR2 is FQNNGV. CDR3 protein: CASSLEWWDPGELFF. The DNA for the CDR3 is TGTGCCAGCAGCTTAGAGTGGTGGGATCCGGGGGAGCTGTTTTTT.

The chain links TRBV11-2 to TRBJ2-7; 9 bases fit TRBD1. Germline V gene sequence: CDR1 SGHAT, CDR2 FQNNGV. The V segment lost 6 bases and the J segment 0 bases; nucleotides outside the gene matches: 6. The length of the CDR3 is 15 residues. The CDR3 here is CASRQPGQGSYEQYF. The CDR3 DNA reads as TGTGCCAGCAGACAGCCGGGACAGGGCTCCTACGAGCAGTACTTC.

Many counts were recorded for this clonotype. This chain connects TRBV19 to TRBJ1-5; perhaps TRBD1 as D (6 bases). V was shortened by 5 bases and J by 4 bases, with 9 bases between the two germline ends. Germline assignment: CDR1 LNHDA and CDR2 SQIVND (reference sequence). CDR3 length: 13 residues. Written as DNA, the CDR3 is TGTGCCAGTAGTCTTGACAGGAATCAGCCCCAGCATTTT. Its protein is CASSLDRNQPQHF.

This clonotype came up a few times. The CDR3 reads CAISESQASYEQYF. CDR3 in DNA: TGTGCCATCAGTGAGTCCCAGGCCTCCTACGAGCAGTACTTC. This chain uses TRBV10-3 with TRBJ2-7; no definite D call. Looked up from germline, CDR1 is ENHRY and CDR2 is SYGVKD. The CDR3 runs 14 residues. The V and J ends lost 0 bases and 0 bases respectively, with 6 bases between them.

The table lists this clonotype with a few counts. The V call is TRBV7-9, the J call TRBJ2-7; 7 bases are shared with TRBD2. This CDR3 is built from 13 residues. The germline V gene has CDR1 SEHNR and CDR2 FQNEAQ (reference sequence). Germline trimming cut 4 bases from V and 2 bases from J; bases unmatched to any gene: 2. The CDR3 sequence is CASSWGGAYEQYF. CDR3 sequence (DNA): TGTGCCAGCAGCTGGGGGGGAGCCTACGAGCAGTACTTC.

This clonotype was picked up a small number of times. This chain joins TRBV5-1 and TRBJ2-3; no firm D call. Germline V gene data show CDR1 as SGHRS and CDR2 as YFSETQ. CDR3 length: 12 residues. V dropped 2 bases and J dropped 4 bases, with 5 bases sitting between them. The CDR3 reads CASSLESDTQYF. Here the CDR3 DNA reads TGCGCCAGCAGCTTAGAGTCAGATACGCAGTATTTT.

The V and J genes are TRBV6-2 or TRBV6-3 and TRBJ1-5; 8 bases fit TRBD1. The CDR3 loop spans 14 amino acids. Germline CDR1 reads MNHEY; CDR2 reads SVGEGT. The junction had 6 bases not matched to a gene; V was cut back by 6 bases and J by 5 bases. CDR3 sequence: CASSPDRAHQPQHF. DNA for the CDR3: TGTGCCAGCAGCCCGGACAGGGCACATCAGCCCCAGCATTTT.

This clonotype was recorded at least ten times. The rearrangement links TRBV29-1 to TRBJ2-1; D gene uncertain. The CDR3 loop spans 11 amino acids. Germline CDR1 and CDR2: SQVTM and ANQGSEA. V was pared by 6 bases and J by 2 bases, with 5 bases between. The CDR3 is CSVRTYNEQFF. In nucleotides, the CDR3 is TGCAGCGTCCGGACCTACAATGAGCAGTTCTTC.

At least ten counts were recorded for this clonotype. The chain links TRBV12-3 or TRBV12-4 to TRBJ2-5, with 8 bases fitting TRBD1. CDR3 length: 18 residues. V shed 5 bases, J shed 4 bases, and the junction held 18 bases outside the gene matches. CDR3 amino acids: CASSVGTGRGFLRETQYF. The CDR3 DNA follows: TGTGCCAGCAGTGTCGGGACAGGCCGAGGATTTTTAAGAGAGACCCAGTACTTC.

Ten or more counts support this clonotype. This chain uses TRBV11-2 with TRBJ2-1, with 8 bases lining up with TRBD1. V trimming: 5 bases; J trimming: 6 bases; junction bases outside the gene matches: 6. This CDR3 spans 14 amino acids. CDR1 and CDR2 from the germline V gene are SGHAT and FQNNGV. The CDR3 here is CASSQGAARNEQFF. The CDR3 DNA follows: TGTGCCAGCAGCCAGGGGGCTGCCCGCAATGAGCAGTTCTTC.

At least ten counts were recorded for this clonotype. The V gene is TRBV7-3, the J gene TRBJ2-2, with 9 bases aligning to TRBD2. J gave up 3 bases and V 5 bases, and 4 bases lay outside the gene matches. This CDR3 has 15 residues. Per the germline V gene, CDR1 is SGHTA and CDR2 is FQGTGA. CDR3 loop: CASSPGLADTGELFF. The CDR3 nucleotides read TGTGCCAGCAGCCCGGGACTAGCAGACACCGGGGAGCTGTTTTTT.

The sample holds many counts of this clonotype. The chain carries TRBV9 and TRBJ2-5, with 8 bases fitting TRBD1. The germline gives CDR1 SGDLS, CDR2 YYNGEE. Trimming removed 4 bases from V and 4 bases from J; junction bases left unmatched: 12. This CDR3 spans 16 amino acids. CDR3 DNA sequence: TGTGCCAGCAGCTCCAACTACAGGGGGGTAGGAGAGACCCAGTACTTC. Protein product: CASSSNYRGVGETQYF.

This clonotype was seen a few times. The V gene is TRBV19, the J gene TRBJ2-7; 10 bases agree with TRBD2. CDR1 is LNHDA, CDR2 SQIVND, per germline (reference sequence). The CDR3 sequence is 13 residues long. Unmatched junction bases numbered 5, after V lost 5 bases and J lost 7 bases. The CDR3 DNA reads TGTGCCAGTAGTCTGGGACTAGCGAAAGAGCAGTACTTC. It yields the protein CASSLGLAKEQYF.